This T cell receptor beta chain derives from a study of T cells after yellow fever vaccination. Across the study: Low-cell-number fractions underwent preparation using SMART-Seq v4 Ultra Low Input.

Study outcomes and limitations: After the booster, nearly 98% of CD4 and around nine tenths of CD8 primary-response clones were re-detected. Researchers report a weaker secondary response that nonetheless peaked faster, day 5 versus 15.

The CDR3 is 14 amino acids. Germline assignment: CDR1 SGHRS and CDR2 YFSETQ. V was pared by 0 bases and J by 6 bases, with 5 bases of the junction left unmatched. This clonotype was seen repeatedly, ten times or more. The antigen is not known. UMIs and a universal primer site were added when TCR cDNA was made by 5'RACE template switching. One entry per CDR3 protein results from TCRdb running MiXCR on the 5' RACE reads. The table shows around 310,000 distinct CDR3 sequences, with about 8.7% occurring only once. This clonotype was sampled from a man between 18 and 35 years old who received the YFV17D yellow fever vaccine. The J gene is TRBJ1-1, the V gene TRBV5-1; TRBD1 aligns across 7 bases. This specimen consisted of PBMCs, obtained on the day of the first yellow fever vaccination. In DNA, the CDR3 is TGCGCCAGCAGCTTGGGGGACAGCAGACCTGAAGCTTTCTTT. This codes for CASSLGDSRPEAFF.